The 18 T cell receptor beta chains presented below share a single source sample, sequenced in a study of human T cells and chemical hapten exposure. Stated time point: pre-sensitization, week 0. Treatment denoted: therapeutic diphenylcyclopropenone sensitization with weekly scalp DPC. One entry per CDR3 protein results from TCRdb running MiXCR on the RACE reads. The sample shows over 70,000 distinct CDR3 sequences, approximately 15% of them seen only once. This sample comprised whole blood, obtained in connection with sensitization to the hapten diphenylcyclopropenone (DPC). Receptor source: a woman aged 45-65 years with alopecia areata. Some clones in this sample may be carry-over from other donors' samples.

This clonotype was observed many times. The V call is TRBV7-6, the J call TRBJ1-5; 7 bases map to TRBD1. V lost 2 bases to trimming and J lost 9 bases; unmatched junction nucleotides: 4. CDR1 and CDR2 from the germline V gene are SGHVS and FNYEAQ. CDR3 size: 13 residues. CDR3 protein: CASSLNRGAPQHF. The DNA for the CDR3 is TGTGCCAGCAGCTTAAACAGGGGAGCGCCCCAGCATTTT. Full variable domain (rest looked up from reference TRBV7-6 and TRBJ1-5): GAGVSQSPRYKVTKRGQDVALRCDPISGHVSLYWYRQALGQGPEFLTYFNYEAQQDKSGLPNDRFSAERPEGSISTLTIQRTEQRDSAMYRCASSLNRGAPQHFGDGTRLSIL.

There are many counts of this clonotype. The genes are TRBV27 and TRBJ1-6, with D maybe TRBD1 (6 bases). Germline V gene lookup returns CDR1 MNHEY and CDR2 SMNVEV (reference sequence). Trimming stripped 5 bases from V and 7 bases from J, with 18 bases between. This CDR3 is built from 16 residues. CDR3 sequence (DNA): TGTGCCAGCAGTCCCCTGGCAGGGGCTGAGAATTCACCCCTCCACTTT. This gives the protein CASSPLAGAENSPLHF.

The chain combines TRBV12-3 or TRBV12-4 with TRBJ2-1; D gene ambiguous. V dropped 7 bases and J dropped 7 bases, with 11 bases sitting between them. The CDR3 has 12 amino acids. CDR3 sequence reads: CASTPIHNEQFF. CDR3 DNA sequence: TGTGCCAGCACCCCGATTCATAATGAGCAGTTCTTC.

This clonotype has more than one count but fewer than ten. The chain has TRBV20-1 and TRBJ2-7; 11 bases are a match to TRBD1. Germline V gene data show CDR1 as DFQATT and CDR2 as SNEGSKA (reference sequence). After removal of 4 bases from V and 6 bases from J, the junction contained 11 bases not matched to a gene. The CDR3 consists of 15 residues. CDR3 sequence (DNA): TGCAGTGCTACTCTTACTGGACAGGGGGCGGGCGAGCAGTACTTC. This codes for CSATLTGQGAGEQYF.

This clonotype was seen a handful of times. The V gene is TRBV5-4, the J gene TRBJ2-1, with TRBD1 identical over 8 bases. This CDR3 region has 15 residues. V shed 1 base, J shed 8 bases, and the junction held 8 bases outside the gene matches. Germline CDR1 is SGHNT and CDR2 is YYREEE (reference sequence). The CDR3 DNA sequence: TGTGCCAGCAGCTTGTTGCACGCAGGGGGCGATGAGCAGTTCTTC. Its protein is CASSLLHAGGDEQFF.

The chain links TRBV4-2 to TRBJ2-3; no firm D call. V gave up 8 bases and J gave up 0 bases, with 3 bases separating them. Germline V gene sequence: CDR1 LGHNA, CDR2 YNFKEQ. This CDR3 has 11 residues. Here the CDR3 DNA reads TGTGCCAGCCAAAGCACAGATACGCAGTATTTT. Translated: CASQSTDTQYF.

The chain uses TRBV20-1 and TRBJ2-3; D is unresolved. Trimming left V 2 bases short and J 2 bases short, with 14 bases between. Germline CDR1 is DFQATT and CDR2 is SNEGSKA (reference sequence). The CDR3 spans 15 residues. The chain's CDR3 is CSARKSRQYTDTQYF. The CDR3 bases are TGCAGTGCTAGAAAGTCCCGTCAGTACACAGATACGCAGTATTTT.

The chain combines TRBV6-4 with TRBJ1-5, with D unclear. V dropped 4 bases and J dropped 7 bases, with 11 bases sitting between them. Germline CDR1 MRHNA, CDR2 SNTAGT. The CDR3 is 13 amino acids. CDR3 bases: TGTGCCAGCAGTGTGAGGGCTGGGCAGCCCCAGCATTTT. It specifies CASSVRAGQPQHF.

The J gene is TRBJ2-1, the V gene TRBV20-1; D unclear. The V end lost 3 bases, the J end lost 0 bases, and 9 bases lay between the germline ends. Germline V gene lookup returns CDR1 DFQATT and CDR2 SNEGSKA (reference sequence). The CDR3 extends over 14 amino acids. This chain's CDR3 is CSASVAGSYNEQFF. The CDR3, as DNA: TGCAGTGCTAGCGTTGCAGGCTCCTACAATGAGCAGTTCTTC.

This chain uses TRBV6-1 with TRBJ2-1, with 12 bases fitting TRBD1. The CDR3 covers 17 residues. The trim removed 5 bases at V and 5 bases at J, leaving 10 bases unmatched. Looked up from germline, CDR1 is MNHNS and CDR2 is SASEGT. The CDR3 loop reads CASSRRDRGLGNNEQFF. CDR3 bases: TGTGCCAGCAGTCGCCGGGACAGGGGGCTAGGAAACAATGAGCAGTTCTTC.

The chain uses TRBV11-2 and TRBJ2-2; D remains ambiguous. Germline V CDR1 and CDR2: SGHAT, FQNNGV. V dropped 1 base and J dropped 0 bases, with 12 bases sitting between them. The CDR3 is made up of 17 amino acids. CDR3 protein: CASSLVGIKANTGELFF. The CDR3 bases are TGTGCCAGCAGCTTAGTGGGAATTAAGGCGAACACCGGGGAGCTGTTTTTT.

This rearrangement joins TRBV6-6 to TRBJ1-1; no reliable D call. The germline V gene has CDR1 MNHNY and CDR2 SVGAGI (reference sequence). Trimming stripped 6 bases from V and 0 bases from J, with 14 bases between. CDR3 length: 15 residues. Here the CDR3 reads CASRSDVYLNTEAFF. In DNA form, the CDR3 reads TGTGCCAGCAGATCGGACGTTTACCTGAACACTGAAGCTTTCTTT.

The chain combines TRBV6-1 with TRBJ2-7; possibly TRBD1 or TRBD2 for D (6 bases each). Per the germline V gene, CDR1 is MNHNS and CDR2 is SASEGT. The CDR3 has 16 residues. The ends were cut back, 0 bases at V and 7 bases at J, with 19 bases in the middle. CDR3 sequence (DNA): TGTGCCAGCAGTGAAGCCCTTAGGGGGGTTAAGACGGAGCAGTACTTC. As protein: CASSEALRGVKTEQYF.

At least ten counts were recorded for this clonotype. The rearrangement links TRBV27 to TRBJ2-1, with no clear D. The germline gives CDR1 MNHEY, CDR2 SMNVEV (reference sequence). With 2 bases removed from V and 6 bases from J, the gap between germline ends came to 11 bases. This CDR3 has 14 residues. This CDR3 reads CASSLSPPGNEQFF. CDR3 DNA: TGTGCCAGCAGTTTAAGTCCACCGGGCAATGAGCAGTTCTTC.

The V and J genes are TRBV5-1 and TRBJ2-1, with 12 positions matching TRBD2. Looked up from germline, CDR1 is SGHRS and CDR2 is YFSETQ. This CDR3 region has 15 residues. Trimming at V came to 2 bases and at J to 5 bases, leaving 2 bases not matched to a gene. The chain's CDR3 is CASSFRLAGDNEQFF. The CDR3 region has the DNA TGCGCCAGCAGCTTTAGACTAGCGGGAGACAATGAGCAGTTCTTC.

The gene calls are TRBV3-1 and TRBJ2-7, with 9 bases identical to TRBD2. V was pared by 1 base and J by 8 bases, with 6 bases of the junction left unmatched. The CDR3 has 14 residues. Germline loops: CDR1 LGHDT, CDR2 YNNKEL (reference sequence). The DNA for the CDR3 is TGTGCCAGCAGCCAAGGACTAGCGGCCCCGCAGCAGTACTTC. It specifies CASSQGLAAPQQYF.

This clonotype has at least ten counts. The chain joins TRBV29-1 to TRBJ2-3, with 7 bases identical to TRBD1. The CDR3 contains 16 residues. Germline V lookup: CDR1 SQVTM, CDR2 ANQGSEA. Trimming removed 3 bases from V and 1 base from J; junction bases left unmatched: 10. CDR3 region: CSVEGIDRAGTDTQYF. In nucleotides, the CDR3 is TGCAGCGTTGAGGGTATCGACAGGGCGGGCACAGATACGCAGTATTTT.

This clonotype was picked up a small number of times. V is TRBV20-1 and J is TRBJ2-5; maybe TRBD2 (5 bases). This CDR3 spans 13 amino acids. The germline CDR1 and CDR2 sequences are DFQATT and SNEGSKA (reference sequence). V was trimmed by 0 bases and J by 1 base, leaving 6 bases between them. The CDR3 sequence is CSARDAGQETQYF. The CDR3 region has the DNA TGCAGTGCTAGAGATGCGGGCCAAGAGACCCAGTACTTC.